A single TCR beta chain is shown here with its context. Its antigen remains unknown. This entry is derived from a study of OX40 agonist ivuxolimab in advanced cancers. Points from the study as a whole: Among some nonresponders, normalized T-cell clonal expansion was also low. It was not determined which antigens were specifically recognized by the peripheral T cells that had undergone clonal expansion.

TCRdb's copy holds only in-frame clones and misses some; the assay was immunoSEQ multiplex PCR. Among some 30,000 clones listed, about 92% were seen once. It was autoimmune disease history or systemic immunosuppression that excluded patients. The sample here was CD4+ or CD8+ T cells sorted from blood, taken in a trial of the OX40 agonist ivuxolimab. This clonotype was sampled from an adult with an advanced solid tumor such as melanoma, head and neck, liver or kidney cancer.

CDR3 DNA sequence: TGTGCCTGGAGTGGAAACTCGGGACAGTCCCCGGTCGTGTTTTTT. Translating gives CAWSGNSGQSPVVFF. This rearrangement joins TRBV30 to TRBJ2-2; 7 nucleotides agree with TRBD1. Germline V lookup: CDR1 GTSNPN, CDR2 SVGIG (reference sequence). V lost 1 base and J lost 15; bases outside the gene matches: 17. The CDR3 totals 15 residues.